Listed below are T cell receptor beta chains from one sample, sequenced in a study of CD8 T cells in ankylosing spondylitis. In TCRdb, the 5' RACE reads were re-called with MiXCR into one record per CDR3 protein. The sample has 750,000 to 850,000 distinct CDR3 sequences, approximately 10% seen once. The sample taken for sequencing was blood, either unsorted or a sorted T cell fraction (not recorded which). These receptors originate from a male donor with ankylosing spondylitis. CDR3s include the opening cysteine and the closing phenylalanine or tryptophan. Each record gives: CDR3 length, clone size, D gene, J gene, V gene, CDR3 protein, CDR3 DNA. The D gene is left open where the match is weak. The size entry is marked missing in some rows and otherwise reads once, few, many or a size class.

>16|many|NA|TRBJ1-4|TRBV4-3
CASSPQPRSTNEKLFF
TGCGCCAGCAGCCCCCAACCCAGGTCGACTAATGAAAAACTGTTTTTT
>15|NA|NA|TRBJ2-1|TRBV6-5
CASSYISPSYNEQFF
TGTGCCAGCAGTTACATCTCCCCTTCCTACAATGAGCAGTTCTTC
>14|NA|NA|TRBJ1-4|TRBV20-1
CSTLETPQREKLFF
TGCAGTACTCTGGAGACACCCCAGCGAGAAAAACTGTTTTTT
>17|many|NA|TRBJ2-2|TRBV4-3
CASSQDTPPENTGELFF
TGCGCCAGCAGCCAAGATACCCCCCCTGAGAACACCGGGGAGCTGTTTTTT
>14|NA|NA|TRBJ2-3|TRBV7-9
CASSDSGTTDTQYF
TGTGCCAGCAGCGACTCGGGGACCACAGATACGCAGTATTTT
>13|many|NA|TRBJ2-3|TRBV4-3
CASSQGRADTQYF
TGCGCCAGCAGCCAAGGGAGGGCAGATACGCAGTATTTT
>15|few|NA|TRBJ1-4|TRBV15
CATSRVTGGSEKLFF
TGTGCCACCAGCAGAGTGACGGGGGGAAGTGAAAAACTGTTTTTT
>14|few|NA|TRBJ2-7|TRBV10-3
CAISEQDNSYEQYF
TGTGCCATCAGTGAACAAGATAATAGCTACGAGCAGTACTTC
>15|few|NA|TRBJ1-4|TRBV19
CASSPWVGVTEKLFF
TGTGCCAGTAGTCCCTGGGTAGGGGTTACTGAAAAACTGTTTTTT
>11|few|NA|TRBJ2-2|TRBV7-9
CASSQVGELFF
TGTGCCAGCAGCCAAGTCGGGGAGCTGTTTTTT
>13|few|TRBD1|TRBJ1-5|TRBV6-6
CASSDRGNQPQHF
TGTGCCAGCAGCGACAGGGGCAATCAGCCCCAGCATTTT
>12|few|NA|TRBJ1-2|TRBV28
CASSSTASGYTF
TGTGCCAGCAGTTCAACGGCGTCTGGCTACACCTTC
>12|NA|NA|TRBJ1-2|TRBV9
CASSVGGDGYTF
TGTGCCAGCAGCGTAGGAGGGGATGGCTACACCTTC
>14|NA|NA|TRBJ2-7|TRBV24-1
CATSDSDRIYEQYF
TGTGCCACCAGTGATTCTGACAGGATTTACGAGCAGTACTTC
>15|NA|NA|TRBJ1-4|TRBV6-5
CASSYLGLSGEKLFF
TGTGCCAGCAGTTACCTAGGCCTCTCGGGGGAAAAACTGTTTTTT
>13|few|NA|TRBJ2-7|TRBV7-2
CASSLVRGDEQYF
TGTGCCAGCAGCTTAGTGAGGGGTGACGAGCAGTACTTC
>16|NA|TRBD1|TRBJ2-2|TRBV7-2
CASSMRQGRYTGELFF
TGTGCCAGCAGCATGAGACAGGGGCGTTACACCGGGGAGCTGTTTTTT
>14|NA|NA|TRBJ1-2|TRBV20-1
CSARGPRAFYGYTF
TGCAGTGCTAGAGGGCCCAGGGCCTTCTATGGCTACACCTTC
>13|few|TRBD1|TRBJ2-7|TRBV27
CASSWNRGDEQYF
TGTGCCAGCAGTTGGAACAGGGGGGACGAGCAGTACTTC